The clone carrying this T cell receptor beta chain was seen repeatedly, ten times or more. What it binds is unknown. In germline, CDR1 is MDHEN, CDR2 SYDVKM. The CDR3 contains 14 residues. V was clipped by 6 bases and J by 5 bases, with 11 bases between them. The tissue used was unsorted bulk material of roughly 17-34 mg. RNA and DNA were co-extracted from it with the AllPrep DNA/RNA mini kit. Treatment of the patients' primary liver carcinoma consisted of surgical resection. Enrolled patients were chronically infected with HBV and treatment-naive. The data originate from a study of tumor-infiltrating lymphocytes in primary liver carcinoma. Broader study findings: Tumor top-250-clone fraction significantly exceeded that of blood (p = 0.039). Tumor-adjacent and tumor-blood pairs shared a smaller degree of overlap than tumor region pairs.

A primer matching the constant region was used to make TCR beta cDNA from approximately 520 ng of total RNA. Investigators got TCR beta libraries out of three nested multiplex PCR rounds, done with slightly modified ARM-PCR. Amplification in the first two PCR rounds was performed using TRBV1-TRBV30 forward primers and a C-beta reverse primer for around 9 cycles each. MiXCR, run by TCRdb on the multiplex PCR reads, gives a single entry per CDR3 protein. The repertoire holds about 120,000 distinct CDR3 sequences, about two thirds seen once, with 7.5% to 10% in the top ten. This TCR came from a woman aged 60-70 years with primary liver carcinoma and hepatitis B virus infection. The chain recombines TRBV28 with TRBJ1-6, with a tentative D call TRBD1 (6 bases). The sequenced sample consisted of tumor-adjacent normal liver tissue. The CDR3 spells CASRSGANNSPLHF. The CDR3 region has the DNA TGTGCCAGCAGGTCGGGGGCCAATAATTCACCCCTCCACTTT.